A selection of T cell receptor beta chains follows, all from one sample in a study of T cell changes during pregnancy in multiple sclerosis. Measured with immunoSEQ multiplex PCR; TCRdb has only the in-frame clones, and not every one. The repertoire holds nearly 20,000 clones, with 80% to 90% as singletons. Here the sequenced sample was CD8+ T cells from peripheral blood mononuclear cells, taken in the third trimester of pregnancy. All receptors come from a female donor in good health, enrolled as a control in a pregnancy study. CDR3s include the opening cysteine and the closing phenylalanine or tryptophan. D genes are given only for firm matches. The listing skips clone size in some rows; elsewhere it reads once, few, many or a size class.

clone_size	v_call	d_call	j_call	cdr3_aa	cdr3_nt
NA	TRBV4-3	TRBD1	TRBJ2-1	CASSQDEGTGHNEQFF	TGCGCCAGCAGCCAAGATGAGGGGACAGGTCACAATGAGCAGTTCTTC
NA	TRBV6-5	NA	TRBJ1-2	CASSPQGNYGYTF	TGTGCCAGCAGTCCACAGGGAAACTATGGCTACACCTTC
NA	TRBV28	NA	TRBJ1-4	CASSFVTTNEKLFF	TGTGCCAGCAGTTTTGTTACAACTAATGAAAAACTGTTTTTT
NA	TRBV4-2	TRBD1	TRBJ2-2	CASSPPGQANTGELFF	TGTGCCAGCAGCCCGCCGGGACAGGCGAACACCGGGGAGCTGTTTTTT
NA	TRBV27	NA	TRBJ2-3	CASSGDDTQYF	TGTGCCAGCTCAGGGGACGATACGCAGTATTTT
NA	TRBV4-3	TRBD1	TRBJ1-2	CASSQDVGQGAFWGYTF	TGCGCCAGCAGCCAAGATGTGGGACAGGGGGCCTTTTGGGGCTACACCTTC
NA	TRBV6-6	TRBD2	TRBJ2-1	CASSPTSGGARNEQFF	TGTGCCAGCAGTCCGACTAGCGGGGGGGCAAGGAATGAGCAGTTCTTC
NA	TRBV7-9	TRBD1	TRBJ2-3	CASDMTGTFTDTQYF	TGTGCCAGCGATATGACAGGGACCTTCACAGATACGCAGTATTTT
NA	TRBV9	NA	TRBJ1-2	CASSVGGHTNYGYTF	TGTGCCAGCAGCGTAGGGGGACACACTAACTATGGCTACACCTTC
NA	TRBV15	TRBD2	TRBJ2-1	CATSRPYWTSGYNEQFF	TGTGCCACCAGCAGACCGTATTGGACTAGCGGCTACAATGAGCAGTTCTTC
NA	TRBV5-8	TRBD1	TRBJ2-7	CASSLVGTGFHEQYF	TGTGCCAGCAGCTTGGTGGGGACAGGCTTCCACGAGCAGTACTTC
NA	TRBV4-1	TRBD1	TRBJ1-1	CASSPTGALWDTEAFF	TGCGCCAGCAGCCCTACAGGGGCCCTATGGGACACTGAAGCTTTCTTT
NA	TRBV6-5	TRBD2	TRBJ2-3	CASSYSKGLAGDTQYF	TGTGCCAGCAGTTACTCCAAAGGACTAGCGGGGGATACGCAGTATTTT
NA	TRBV5-4	TRBD2	TRBJ2-3	CATMGAGGNTDTQYF	TGTGCCACCATGGGGGCGGGGGGGAACACAGATACGCAGTATTTT
once	TRBV4-3	NA	TRBJ2-5	CASSQGVGLRETQYF	TGCGCCAGCAGCCAAGGGGTGGGCCTTCGGGAGACCCAGTACTTC
NA	TRBV7-9	NA	TRBJ2-1	CASSLIKGQGLYNEQFF	TGTGCCAGCAGCTTAATTAAAGGGCAGGGCCTCTACAATGAGCAGTTCTTC
NA	TRBV9	NA	TRBJ1-3	CASSVAGEFFGNTIYF	TGTGCCAGCAGCGTCGCGGGGGAATTCTTTGGAAACACCATATATTTT